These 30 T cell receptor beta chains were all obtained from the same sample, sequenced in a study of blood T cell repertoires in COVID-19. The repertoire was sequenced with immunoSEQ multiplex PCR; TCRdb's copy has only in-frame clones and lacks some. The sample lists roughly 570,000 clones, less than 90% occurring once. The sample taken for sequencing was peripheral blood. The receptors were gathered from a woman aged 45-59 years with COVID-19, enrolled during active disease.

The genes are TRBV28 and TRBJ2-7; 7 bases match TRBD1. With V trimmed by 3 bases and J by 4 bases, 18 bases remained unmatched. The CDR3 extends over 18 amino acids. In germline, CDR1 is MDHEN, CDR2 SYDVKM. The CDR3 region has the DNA TGTGCCAGCAGTTTCGGGTCACACAGGGGAAGGAAAAGATACGAGCAGTACTTC. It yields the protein CASSFGSHRGRKRYEQYF.

This CDR3 is CASSRGQLTSYEQYF. The CDR3 DNA follows: TGTGCCAGCAGCCGGGGACAGTTAACGTCCTACGAGCAGTACTTC. The V and J genes are TRBV11-1 and TRBJ2-7; 7 nucleotides match TRBD1. This CDR3 is 15 amino acids long. V was pared by 5 bases and J by 1 base, with 8 bases of the junction left unmatched. The germline gives CDR1 SGHAT, CDR2 FQDESV (reference sequence).

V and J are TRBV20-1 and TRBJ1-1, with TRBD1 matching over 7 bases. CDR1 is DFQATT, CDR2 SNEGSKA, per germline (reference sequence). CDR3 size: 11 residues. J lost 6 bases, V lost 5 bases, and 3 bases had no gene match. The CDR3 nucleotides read TGCAGTGCTGCGAGGGGGCCTGAAGCTTTCTTT. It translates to CSAARGPEAFF.

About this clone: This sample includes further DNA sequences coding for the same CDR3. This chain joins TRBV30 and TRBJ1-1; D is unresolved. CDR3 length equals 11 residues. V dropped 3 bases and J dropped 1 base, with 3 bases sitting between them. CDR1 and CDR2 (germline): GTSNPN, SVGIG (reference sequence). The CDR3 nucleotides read TGTGCCTGGAGACAGAACACTGAAGCTTTCTTT. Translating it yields CAWRQNTEAFF.

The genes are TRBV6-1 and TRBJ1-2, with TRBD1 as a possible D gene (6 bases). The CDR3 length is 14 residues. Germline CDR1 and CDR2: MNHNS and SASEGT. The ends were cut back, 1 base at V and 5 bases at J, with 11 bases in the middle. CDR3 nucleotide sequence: TGTGCCAGCAGTGAAGACAGGGTAATATATGGCTACACCTTC. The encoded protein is CASSEDRVIYGYTF.

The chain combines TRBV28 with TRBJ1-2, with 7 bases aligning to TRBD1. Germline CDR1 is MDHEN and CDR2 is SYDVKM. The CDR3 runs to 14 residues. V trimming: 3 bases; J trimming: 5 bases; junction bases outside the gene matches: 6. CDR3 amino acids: CASSFRGIRYGYTF. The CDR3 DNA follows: TGTGCCAGCAGTTTCAGGGGGATTAGGTATGGCTACACCTTC.

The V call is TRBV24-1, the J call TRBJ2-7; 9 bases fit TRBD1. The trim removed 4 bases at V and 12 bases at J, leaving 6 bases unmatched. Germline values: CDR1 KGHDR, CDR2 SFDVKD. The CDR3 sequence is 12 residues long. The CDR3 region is CATSDRDRDRYF. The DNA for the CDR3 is TGTGCCACCAGTGACAGGGACAGGGATCGGTACTTC.

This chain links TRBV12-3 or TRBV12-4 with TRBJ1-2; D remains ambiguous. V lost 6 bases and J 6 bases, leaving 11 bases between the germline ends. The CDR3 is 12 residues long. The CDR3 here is CASSPGLNGYTF. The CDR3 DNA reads TGTGCCAGCAGCCCCGGACTAAATGGCTACACCTTC.

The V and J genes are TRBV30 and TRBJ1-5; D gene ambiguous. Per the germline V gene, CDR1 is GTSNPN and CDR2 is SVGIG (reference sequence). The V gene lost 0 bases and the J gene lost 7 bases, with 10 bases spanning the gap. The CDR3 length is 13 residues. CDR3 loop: CAWSVEGGQPQHF. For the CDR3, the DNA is TGTGCCTGGAGTGTGGAGGGTGGACAGCCCCAGCATTTT.

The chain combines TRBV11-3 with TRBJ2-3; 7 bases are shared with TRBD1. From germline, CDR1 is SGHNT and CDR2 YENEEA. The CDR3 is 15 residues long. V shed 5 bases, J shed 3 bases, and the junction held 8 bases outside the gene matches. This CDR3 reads CASSPGTVETDTQYF. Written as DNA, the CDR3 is TGTGCCAGCAGCCCCGGGACAGTTGAGACAGATACGCAGTATTTT. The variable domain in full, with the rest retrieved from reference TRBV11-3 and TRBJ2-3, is EAGVVQSPRYKIIEKKQPVAFWCNPISGHNTLYWYLQNLGQGPELLIRYENEEAVDDSQLPKDRFSAERLKGVDSTLKIQPAELGDSAVYLCASSPGTVETDTQYFGPGTRLTVL.

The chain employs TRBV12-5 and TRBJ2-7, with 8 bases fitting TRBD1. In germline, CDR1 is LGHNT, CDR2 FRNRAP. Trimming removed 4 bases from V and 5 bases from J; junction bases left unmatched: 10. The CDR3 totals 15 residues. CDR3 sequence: CASGSPDRAPHEQYF. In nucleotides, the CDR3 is TGTGCTAGTGGTTCTCCGGACAGGGCACCCCACGAGCAGTACTTC.

CDR3 coding DNA: TGTGCCACCAGCGAGAATTTGATACCGGGACAGCGATCAAAGGCCCAGCATTTT. This encodes CATSENLIPGQRSKAQHF. This chain connects TRBV15 to TRBJ1-5; 7 bases fit TRBD1. Germline-derived CDR1 and CDR2 are LNHNV and YYDKDF (reference sequence). The J segment lost 11 bases and the V segment lost 5 bases, leaving 24 bases of the junction unmatched. The CDR3 contains 18 residues.

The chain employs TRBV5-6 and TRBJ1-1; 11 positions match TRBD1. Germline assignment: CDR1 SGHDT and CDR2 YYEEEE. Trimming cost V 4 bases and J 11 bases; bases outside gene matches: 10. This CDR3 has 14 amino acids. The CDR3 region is CASSPGQGAVSAFF. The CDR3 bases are TGTGCCAGCAGCCCCGGACAGGGGGCGGTTTCGGCTTTCTTT.

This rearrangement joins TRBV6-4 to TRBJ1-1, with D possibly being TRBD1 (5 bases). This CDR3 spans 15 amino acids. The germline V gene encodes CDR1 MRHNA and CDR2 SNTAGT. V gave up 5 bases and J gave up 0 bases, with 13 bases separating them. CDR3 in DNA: TGTGCCAGCAGTCCCGAAGGGGTCATGAACACTGAAGCTTTCTTT. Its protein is CASSPEGVMNTEAFF.

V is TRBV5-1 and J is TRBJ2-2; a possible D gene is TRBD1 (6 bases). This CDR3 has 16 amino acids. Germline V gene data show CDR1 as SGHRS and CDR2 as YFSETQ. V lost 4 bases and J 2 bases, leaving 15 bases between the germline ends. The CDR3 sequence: CASSPNLGHNTGELFF. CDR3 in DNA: TGCGCCAGCAGCCCAAACCTGGGACATAACACCGGGGAGCTGTTTTTT.

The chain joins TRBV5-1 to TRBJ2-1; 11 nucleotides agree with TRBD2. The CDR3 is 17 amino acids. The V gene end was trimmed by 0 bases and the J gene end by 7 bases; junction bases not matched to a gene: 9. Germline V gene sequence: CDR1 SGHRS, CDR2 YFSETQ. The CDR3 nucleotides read TGCGCCAGCAGCTTGGTAATAGCGGGGGGGCCTGATAATGAGCAGTTCTTC. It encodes CASSLVIAGGPDNEQFF. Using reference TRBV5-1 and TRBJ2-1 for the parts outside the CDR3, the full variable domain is KAGVTQTPRYLIKTRGQQVTLSCSPISGHRSVSWYQQTPGQGLQFLFEYFSETQRNKGNFPGRFSGRQFSNSRSEMNVSTLELGDSALYLCASSLVIAGGPDNEQFFGPGTRLTVL.

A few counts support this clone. The CDR3 reads CASSERNVQGYGYTF. CDR3 coding DNA: TGTGCCAGCAGTGAACGAAATGTACAGGGCTATGGCTACACCTTC. The chain uses TRBV2 and TRBJ1-2; TRBD1 might be the D (6 bases). Per germline, CDR1 SNHLY and CDR2 FYNNEI. Trimming removed 2 bases at V and 4 bases at J, with 14 bases between. The CDR3 is made up of 15 amino acids.

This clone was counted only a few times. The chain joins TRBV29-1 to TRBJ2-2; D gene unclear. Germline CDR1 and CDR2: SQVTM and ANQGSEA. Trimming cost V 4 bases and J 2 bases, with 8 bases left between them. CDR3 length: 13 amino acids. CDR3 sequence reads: CSVATVNTGELFF. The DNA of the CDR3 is TGCAGCGTTGCAACAGTAAACACCGGGGAGCTGTTTTTT.

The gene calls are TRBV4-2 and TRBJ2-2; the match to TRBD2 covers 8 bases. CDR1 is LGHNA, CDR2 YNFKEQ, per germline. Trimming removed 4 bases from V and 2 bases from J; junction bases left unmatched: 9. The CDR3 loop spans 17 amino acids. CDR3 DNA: TGTGCCAGCAGCCCGGGGGGGCGGGGGTCCAACACCGGGGAGCTGTTTTTT. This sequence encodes CASSPGGRGSNTGELFF.

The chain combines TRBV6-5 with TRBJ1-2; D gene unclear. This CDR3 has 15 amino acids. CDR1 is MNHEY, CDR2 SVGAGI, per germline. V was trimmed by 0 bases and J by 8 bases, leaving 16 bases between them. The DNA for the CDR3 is TGTGCCAGCAGTTACTCAAGGGTTACGAGCGGAGGCTACACCTTC. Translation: CASSYSRVTSGGYTF.

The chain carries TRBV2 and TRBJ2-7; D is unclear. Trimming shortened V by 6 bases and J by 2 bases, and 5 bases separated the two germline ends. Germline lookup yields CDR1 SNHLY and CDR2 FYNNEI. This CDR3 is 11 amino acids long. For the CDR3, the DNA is TGTGCCAGCAGCCAGGCCTACGAGCAGTACTTC. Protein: CASSQAYEQYF.

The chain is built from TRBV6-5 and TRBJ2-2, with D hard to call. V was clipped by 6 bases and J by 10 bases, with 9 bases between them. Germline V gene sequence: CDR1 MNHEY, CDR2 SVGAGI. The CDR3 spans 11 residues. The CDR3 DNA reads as TGTGCCAGCAGCGAGATCTCGGAGCTGTTTTTT. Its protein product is CASSEISELFF.

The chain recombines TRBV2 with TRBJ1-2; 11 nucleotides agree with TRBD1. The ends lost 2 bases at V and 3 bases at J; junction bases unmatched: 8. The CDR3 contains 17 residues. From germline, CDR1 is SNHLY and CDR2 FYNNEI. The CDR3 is CASSERDRGSNDYGYTF. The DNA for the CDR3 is TGTGCCAGCAGTGAAAGGGACAGGGGGTCTAACGACTATGGCTACACCTTC. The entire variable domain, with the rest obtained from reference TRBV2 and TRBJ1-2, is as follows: EPEVTQTPSHQVTQMGQEVILRCVPISNHLYFYWYRQILGQKVEFLVSFYNNEISEKSEIFDDQFSVERPDGSNFTLKIRSTKLEDSAMYFCASSERDRGSNDYGYTFGSGTRLTVV.

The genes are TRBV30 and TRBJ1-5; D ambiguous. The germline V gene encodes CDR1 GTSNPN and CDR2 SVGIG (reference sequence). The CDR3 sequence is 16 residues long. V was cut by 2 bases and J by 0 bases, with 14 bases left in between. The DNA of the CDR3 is TGTGCCTGGAGTTTTGGTACAGTCTCTAGCAATCAGCCCCAGCATTTT. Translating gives CAWSFGTVSSNQPQHF.

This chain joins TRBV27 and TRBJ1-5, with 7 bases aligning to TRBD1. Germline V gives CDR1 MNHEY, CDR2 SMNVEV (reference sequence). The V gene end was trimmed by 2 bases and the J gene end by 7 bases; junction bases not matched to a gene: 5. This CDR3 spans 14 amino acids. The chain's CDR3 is CASSLRQGEQPQHF. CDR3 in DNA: TGTGCCAGCAGTTTACGACAGGGTGAACAGCCCCAGCATTTT.

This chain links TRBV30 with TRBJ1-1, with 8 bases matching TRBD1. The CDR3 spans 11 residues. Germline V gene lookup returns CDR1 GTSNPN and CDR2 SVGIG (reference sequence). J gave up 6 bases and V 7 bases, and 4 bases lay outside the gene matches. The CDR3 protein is CASQGGPEAFF. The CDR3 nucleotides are TGTGCCTCACAGGGGGGTCCTGAAGCTTTCTTT.

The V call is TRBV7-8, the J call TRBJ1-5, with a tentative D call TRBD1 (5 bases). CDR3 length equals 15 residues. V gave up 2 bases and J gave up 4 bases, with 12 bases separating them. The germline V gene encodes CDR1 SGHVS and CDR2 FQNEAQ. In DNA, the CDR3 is TGTGCCAGCAGCTTATACCAGGGCAGGAATCAGCCCCAGCATTTT. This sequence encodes CASSLYQGRNQPQHF.

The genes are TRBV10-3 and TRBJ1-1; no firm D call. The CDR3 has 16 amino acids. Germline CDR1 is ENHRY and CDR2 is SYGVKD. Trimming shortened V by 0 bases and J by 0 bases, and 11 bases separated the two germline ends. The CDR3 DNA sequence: TGTGCCATCAGTGAGTCGAGGCAGTTATTGAACACTGAAGCTTTCTTT. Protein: CAISESRQLLNTEAFF.

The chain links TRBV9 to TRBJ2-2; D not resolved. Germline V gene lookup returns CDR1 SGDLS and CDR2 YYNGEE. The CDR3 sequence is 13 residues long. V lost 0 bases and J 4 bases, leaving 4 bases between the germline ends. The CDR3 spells CASSVGPTGELFF. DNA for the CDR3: TGTGCCAGCAGCGTAGGGCCCACCGGGGAGCTGTTTTTT.

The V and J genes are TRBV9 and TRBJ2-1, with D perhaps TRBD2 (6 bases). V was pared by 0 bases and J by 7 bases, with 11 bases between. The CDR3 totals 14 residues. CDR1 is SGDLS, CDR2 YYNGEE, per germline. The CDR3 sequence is CASSVAPGVNEQFF. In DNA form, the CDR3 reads TGTGCCAGCAGCGTAGCTCCGGGGGTTAATGAGCAGTTCTTC.